One sample yielded the 10 T cell receptor beta chains listed below, sequenced in a study of blood T cell repertoires in COVID-19. This table comes from immunoSEQ multiplex PCR, and its TCRdb copy is limited to in-frame clones, with some not included. The data contain about 210,000 clones, around 92% of them singletons. The sequencing input was peripheral blood. These TCRs come from a man between 25 and 39 years old with acute or convalescent COVID-19.

CDR3 protein: CASSLGGQEETQYF. The CDR3 coding sequence is TGTGCCAGCAGTTTAGGGGGACAGGAGGAGACCCAGTACTTC. The chain uses TRBV28 and TRBJ2-5; 8 positions agree with TRBD1. J lost 5 bases, V lost 2 bases, and 4 bases had no gene match. This CDR3 region has 14 residues. The V gene's germline CDR1 is MDHEN and CDR2 SYDVKM.

This chain links TRBV4-1 with TRBJ2-2; D gene unclear. The CDR3 covers 16 residues. Germline V CDR1 and CDR2: MGHRA, YSYEKL. Trimming removed 1 base from V and 6 bases from J, with 15 bases in between. CDR3 coding DNA: TGCGCCAGCAGCCAAGGAATTAACAGCTTAGCCGGGGAGCTGTTTTTT. Protein product: CASSQGINSLAGELFF.

This CDR3 reads CASSSQGSGYTF. The CDR3 DNA follows: TGTGCCAGCAGCTCACAGGGTTCTGGCTACACCTTC. V is TRBV11-2 and J is TRBJ1-2; D may be TRBD1 (6 bases). The CDR3 spans 12 residues. CDR1 is SGHAT and CDR2 is FQNNGV in the germline V gene. Trimming shortened V by 4 bases and J by 7 bases, and 10 bases separated the two germline ends.

The rearrangement joins TRBV19 to TRBJ2-5, with 9 nucleotides matching TRBD1. V was pared by 6 bases and J by 3 bases, with 8 bases of the junction left unmatched. The CDR3 spans 15 residues. From germline, CDR1 is LNHDA and CDR2 SQIVND (reference sequence). The DNA for the CDR3 is TGTGCCAGTAGGAGTCCGGGACAGGGAAAAGAGACCCAGTACTTC. This codes for CASRSPGQGKETQYF. The variable domain in full, completed from reference TRBV19 and TRBJ2-5, reads DGGITQSPKYLFRKEGQNVTLSCEQNLNHDAMYWYRQDPGQGLRLIYYSQIVNDFQKGDIAEGYSVSREKKESFPLTVTSAQKNPTAFYLCASRSPGQGKETQYFGPGTRLLVL.

The CDR3 nucleotides read TGTGCCAGCTCACCATTTCGGACTAGCGGAGGCACAGATACGCAGTATTTT. The encoded protein is CASSPFRTSGGTDTQYF. The V call is TRBV18, the J call TRBJ2-3, with 10 bases that match TRBD2. This CDR3 contains 17 residues. Germline-derived CDR1 and CDR2 are KGHSH and LQKENI. V trimming: 2 bases; J trimming: 1 base; junction bases outside the gene matches: 6.

The CDR3 DNA reads TGCGCCAGCAGCGTGGGACAGGGATATACTGAAGCTTTCTTT. Translated, it gives CASSVGQGYTEAFF. This rearrangement joins TRBV5-1 to TRBJ1-1; TRBD1 aligns across 9 bases. Germline V lookup: CDR1 SGHRS, CDR2 YFSETQ. V lost 4 bases to trimming and J lost 5 bases; unmatched junction nucleotides: 6. The CDR3 has 14 residues. The variable domain in full, with the rest retrieved from reference TRBV5-1 and TRBJ1-1, is KAGVTQTPRYLIKTRGQQVTLSCSPISGHRSVSWYQQTPGQGLQFLFEYFSETQRNKGNFPGRFSGRQFSNSRSEMNVSTLELGDSALYLCASSVGQGYTEAFFGQGTRLTVV.

J is TRBJ1-6 and V is TRBV4-1, with D uncertain. The germline gives CDR1 MGHRA, CDR2 YSYEKL. V shed 0 bases and J shed 7 bases, with 10 bases lying between them. This CDR3 is 15 amino acids long. The CDR3 sequence is CASSQDPVPNSPLHF. CDR3 bases: TGCGCCAGCAGCCAAGATCCGGTTCCCAATTCACCCCTCCACTTT.

The chain recombines TRBV5-6 with TRBJ2-7, with TRBD1 as a possible D gene (5 bases). In germline, CDR1 is SGHDT, CDR2 YYEEEE. V lost 6 bases to trimming and J lost 4 bases, with 20 bases between them. The CDR3 sequence is 15 residues long. The CDR3 region has the DNA TGTGCCAGCACAGACGCCAGGGCGGTCTTTTACGAGCAGTACTTC. Translation gives CASTDARAVFYEQYF.

The chain employs TRBV27 and TRBJ2-4; 8 positions agree with TRBD1. J lost 2 bases, V lost 6 bases, and 6 bases had no gene match. Per the germline V gene, CDR1 is MNHEY and CDR2 is SMNVEV (reference sequence). The CDR3 spans 15 residues. CDR3 nucleotide sequence: TGTGCCAGCAGAGGACAGGGCGCGACCAAAAACATTCAGTACTTC. Its protein product is CASRGQGATKNIQYF.

This chain connects TRBV30 to TRBJ1-5, with a possible D match to TRBD1 (5 bases). The CDR3 is made up of 14 amino acids. CDR1 is GTSNPN and CDR2 is SVGIG in the germline V gene (reference sequence). Trimming stripped 1 base from V and 4 bases from J, with 11 bases between. Here the CDR3 DNA reads TGTGCCTGGAGTGCTGACAGTGTGAATCAGCCCCAGCATTTT. Encoded protein: CAWSADSVNQPQHF.